The clone carrying this T cell receptor (beta chain) was found many times. The antigen is undetermined. The sample comes from a study of early T cells in non-severe SARS-CoV-2 infection. About the research overall: Unpaired chains resulted from sequencing bulk RNA of unsorted whole blood.

Study findings and constraints: Sequences matched to VDJdb favored anti-spike CD8 responses, while private and CD4 specificities were missed.

This CDR3 region has 15 residues. With 5 bases clipped from V and 2 bases from J, the junction kept 4 bases outside the gene matches. Germline loops: CDR1 SGHVS, CDR2 FNYEAQ. cDNA molecules, individually, were tagged with unique molecular identifiers. A single record per CDR3 protein comes from TCRdb applying MiXCR to the 5' RACE reads. This repertoire shows about 23,000 distinct CDR3 sequences, about 5.3% found once; its top ten account for 9.5% to 12%. The clonotype was recovered from an adult who was a healthcare worker with PCR-confirmed SARS-CoV-2 infection or an uninfected control (not recorded which). This sequence joins TRBV7-6 and TRBJ2-1; 9 nucleotides align to TRBD2. The sequencing input was whole blood. This CDR3 is CASSASGKPYNEQFF. CDR3 coding DNA: TGTGCCAGCAGCGCTAGCGGGAAGCCCTACAATGAGCAGTTCTTC.